This T cell receptor (beta chain) was observed in a study of blood T cell repertoires in COVID-19. Study-level information: From T cells, B-cell-depleted T cells, or PBMCs came the material, which was cDNA or gDNA.

Under the authors' procedure: Reference gene primers were amplified, and this amplification served to estimate nucleated cell counts. Data came from immunoSEQ multiplex PCR; TCRdb stores just in-frame clones and leaves some out. V and J calls and clone size come straight from that table; D and trimming were deduced from the DNA. This sample has a few hundred thousand clones, with about nine tenths found just once. About this clone: The junction and the germline gene differ at one end; a read error may be behind it.

Residents of about two dozen US areas, aged about 18 to 95 years, made up the participants. The source is a man aged 18 to 30 with acute COVID-19. Material: PBMCs or T cells enriched from blood (not recorded which).

The CDR3 region is CASSLVGAAEKLFF. The CDR3 DNA follows: TGCGCCAGCAGTTTGGTTGGGGCCGCTGAAAAACTGTTTTTT. The chain is built from TRBV5-1 and TRBJ1-4; weak D call: TRBD1 (5 bases). This CDR3 is 14 amino acids long. CDR1 is SGHRS and CDR2 is YFSETQ in the germline V gene.